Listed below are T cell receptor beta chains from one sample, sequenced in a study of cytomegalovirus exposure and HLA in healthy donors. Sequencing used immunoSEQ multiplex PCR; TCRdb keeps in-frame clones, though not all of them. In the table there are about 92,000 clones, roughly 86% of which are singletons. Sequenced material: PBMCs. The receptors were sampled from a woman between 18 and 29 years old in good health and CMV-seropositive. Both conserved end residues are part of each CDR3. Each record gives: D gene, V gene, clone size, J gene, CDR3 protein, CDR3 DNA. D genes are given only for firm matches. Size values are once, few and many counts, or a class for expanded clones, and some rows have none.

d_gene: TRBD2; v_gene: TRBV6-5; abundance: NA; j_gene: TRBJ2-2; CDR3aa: CASSYTSGILTGELFF; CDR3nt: TGTGCCAGCAGTTACACTAGCGGGATTCTCACCGGGGAGCTGTTTTTT
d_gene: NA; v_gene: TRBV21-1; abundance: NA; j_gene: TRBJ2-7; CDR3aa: CASSKSTGTVGQEQYF; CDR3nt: TGTGCCAGCAGCAAAAGTACCGGGACAGTAGGGCAAGAGCAGTACTTC
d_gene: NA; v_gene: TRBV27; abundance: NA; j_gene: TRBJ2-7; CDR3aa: CASRAPGEQYF; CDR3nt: TGTGCCAGCAGGGCCCCGGGGGAGCAGTACTTC
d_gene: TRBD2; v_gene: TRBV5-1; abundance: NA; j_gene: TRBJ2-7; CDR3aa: CASSLVALAGGLGEQYF; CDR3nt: TGCGCCAGCAGCTTGGTCGCGCTAGCGGGAGGGTTAGGCGAGCAGTACTTC
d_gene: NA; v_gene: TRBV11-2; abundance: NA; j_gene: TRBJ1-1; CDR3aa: CASRHLRGGDTEAFF; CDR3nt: TGTGCCAGCCGTCACCTGCGGGGTGGGGACACTGAAGCTTTCTTT
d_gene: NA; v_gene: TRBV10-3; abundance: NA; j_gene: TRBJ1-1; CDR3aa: CAAQTVNTEAFF; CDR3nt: TGTGCCGCACAGACAGTGAACACTGAAGCTTTCTTT
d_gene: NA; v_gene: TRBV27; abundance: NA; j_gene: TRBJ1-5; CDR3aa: CASSLYAGQPQHF; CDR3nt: TGTGCCAGCAGTTTATATGCGGGCCAGCCCCAGCATTTT
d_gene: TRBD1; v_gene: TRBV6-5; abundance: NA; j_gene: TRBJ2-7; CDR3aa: CATSDRGYEQYF; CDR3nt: TGTGCCACTTCTGACAGGGGCTACGAGCAGTACTTC
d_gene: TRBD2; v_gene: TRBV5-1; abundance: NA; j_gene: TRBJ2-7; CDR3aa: CASSLPTSGVAGGTYEQYF; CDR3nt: TGCGCCAGCAGCCTACCAACATCGGGGGTAGCGGGAGGAACCTACGAGCAGTACTTC
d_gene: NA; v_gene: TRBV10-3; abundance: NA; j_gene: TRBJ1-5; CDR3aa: CAIRRSEPNQPQHF; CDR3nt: TGTGCCATCAGGAGGTCCGAGCCGAATCAGCCCCAGCATTTT
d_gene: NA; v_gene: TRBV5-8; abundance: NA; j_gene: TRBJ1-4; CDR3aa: CASSFYNEKLFF; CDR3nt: TGTGCCAGCAGCTTCTACAATGAAAAACTGTTTTTT
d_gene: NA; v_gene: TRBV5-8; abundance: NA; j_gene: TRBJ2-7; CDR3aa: CASSLFGSGNEQYF; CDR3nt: TGTGCCAGCAGCTTGTTTGGATCGGGGAACGAGCAGTACTTC
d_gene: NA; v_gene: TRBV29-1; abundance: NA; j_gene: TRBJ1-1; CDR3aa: CSVNPRQALGTEAFF; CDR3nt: TGCAGCGTTAACCCCCGACAGGCCCTGGGCACTGAAGCTTTCTTT
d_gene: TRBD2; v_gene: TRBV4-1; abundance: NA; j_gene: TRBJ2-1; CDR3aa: CASSQTPSGSRKFF; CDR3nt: TGCGCCAGCAGCCAGACGCCTAGCGGGAGTAGGAAGTTCTTC
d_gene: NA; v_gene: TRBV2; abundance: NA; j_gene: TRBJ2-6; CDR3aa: CASSEQGLSGANVLTF; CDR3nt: TGTGCCAGCAGTGAGCAGGGGCTCTCTGGGGCCAACGTCCTGACTTTC
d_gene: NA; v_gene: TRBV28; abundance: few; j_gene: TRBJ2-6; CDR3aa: CATSPGDTYSGANVLTF; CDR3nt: TGTGCCACTTCCCCTGGGGACACCTACTCTGGGGCCAACGTCCTGACTTTC